What follows are 21 T cell receptor beta chains derived from one specimen sequenced in a study of vaccination effects on CD4 cells after COVID-19. Antigen-specific CD4+ T cells expanded by the ViraFEST assay with viral peptide pools were then sequenced. When ten to eleven days of culture had elapsed, CD4+ T cells were isolated. BNT162b2 vaccine or mRNA-1273 vaccine was given to participants in two doses. These receptors are not linked to any known antigen. Generated by immunoSEQ multiplex PCR, the TCRdb table keeps only in-frame clones and is missing some. The sample holds just under 60,000 clones, roughly three quarters seen once. Specimen: CD4+ T cells from PBMCs cultured with HCoV-OC43 spike peptides, collected after COVID-19 vaccination. Subset given: HCoV-OC43 spike overlapping peptide pool stimulation. These receptors originate from a human donor who received a COVID-19 vaccine.

The CDR3 reads CASSFRLAGGDTGELFF. In nucleotides, the CDR3 is TGTGCCAGCAGCTTTCGGCTAGCGGGGGGCGACACCGGGGAGCTGTTTTTT. This chain uses TRBV7-6 with TRBJ2-2; 11 bases line up with TRBD2. In germline, CDR1 is SGHVS, CDR2 FNYEAQ. The length of the CDR3 is 17 residues. The V gene end was trimmed by 3 bases and the J gene end by 3 bases; junction bases not matched to a gene: 6.

In its sample, this clone was seen a few times. The V and J genes are TRBV19 and TRBJ1-6; TRBD1 matches 9 bases. V shed 4 bases and J 9 bases; nucleotides not matched to a gene: 7. Germline V gives CDR1 LNHDA, CDR2 SQIVND (reference sequence). This CDR3 is built from 15 residues. In DNA, the CDR3 is TGTGCCAGTAGTACCGCCGGGACAGGGATTTCACCCCTCCACTTT. Translated, it gives CASSTAGTGISPLHF.

V is TRBV13 and J is TRBJ1-2, with D unresolved. CDR3 size: 13 residues. Germline CDR1 and CDR2: PRHDT and FYEKMQ (reference sequence). The V end was cut by 5 bases, the J end by 3 bases, with 10 bases between. The CDR3 DNA follows: TGTGCCAGCAGCCTGGGCGGCTACTATGGCTACACCTTC. This gives the protein CASSLGGYYGYTF.

This clone has just one count. The chain is built from TRBV30 and TRBJ1-5, with a possible D match to TRBD1 (6 bases). Germline CDR1 reads GTSNPN; CDR2 reads SVGIG (reference sequence). This CDR3 has 13 residues. Trimming cost V 1 base and J 7 bases, with 11 bases left between them. The CDR3 loop is CAWSEQGYQPQHF. CDR3 in DNA: TGTGCCTGGAGTGAACAGGGTTACCAGCCCCAGCATTTT.

This chain uses TRBV4-1 with TRBJ1-6, with TRBD1 as a possible D gene (6 bases). Trimming left V 4 bases short and J 7 bases short, with 17 bases between. Germline CDR1 is MGHRA and CDR2 is YSYEKL. The CDR3 loop spans 16 amino acids. The CDR3 protein is CASSRQDRSLNSPLHF. The CDR3 DNA reads TGCGCCAGCAGCCGACAAGACAGGAGCCTAAATTCACCCCTCCACTTT.

The gene calls are TRBV7-3 and TRBJ2-3; perhaps TRBD1 as D (5 bases). Between the trimmed V and J ends, which lost 3 bases and 2 bases, there was a span of 9 bases. This CDR3 contains 14 residues. Germline V gene lookup returns CDR1 SGHTA and CDR2 FQGTGA. The CDR3 reads CASSLGRATDTQYF. The DNA for the CDR3 is TGTGCCAGCAGCTTGGGCAGGGCCACAGATACGCAGTATTTT.

The CDR3 DNA reads as TGTGCCAGCAGCCCGGGACAGCGTCACGCCTCTTACGAGCAGTACGTC. Protein: CASSPGQRHASYEQYV. The rearrangement links TRBV14 to TRBJ2-7; 7 positions match TRBD1. The CDR3 runs 16 residues. Trimming cost V 4 bases and J 4 bases; bases outside gene matches: 13. Looked up from germline, CDR1 is SGHDN and CDR2 is FVKESK.

The genes are TRBV7-2 and TRBJ2-1; 14 bases agree with TRBD2. Germline V CDR1 and CDR2: SGHTA, FQGNSA. CDR3 size: 14 residues. The V segment lost 6 bases and the J segment 15 bases; nucleotides outside the gene matches: 10. For the CDR3, the DNA is TGTGCCAGCAGTCAGACTAGCGGGGGGGCGATAAGGTTCTTC. This codes for CASSQTSGGAIRFF.

The chain joins TRBV5-6 to TRBJ1-1; D call uncertain. Trimming took off 4 bases at V and 3 bases at J, with 22 bases between the two ends. The CDR3 covers 17 residues. Germline-derived CDR1 and CDR2 are SGHDT and YYEEEE. As DNA, the CDR3 is TGTGCCAGCAGCCCAGGTGCGGTTCGTTGGTCCGACACTGAAGCTTTCTTT. Its protein is CASSPGAVRWSDTEAFF. The full variable domain, rest sourced from reference TRBV5-6 and TRBJ1-1, is DAGVTQSPTHLIKTRGQQVTLRCSPKSGHDTVSWYQQALGQGPQFIFQYYEEEERQRGNFPDRFSGHQFPNYSSELNVNALLLGDSALYLCASSPGAVRWSDTEAFFGQGTRLTVV.

J is TRBJ1-1 and V is TRBV9; possible D gene TRBD1, 5 bases. The CDR3 contains 16 residues. The germline gives CDR1 SGDLS, CDR2 YYNGEE. The ends were cut back, 2 bases at V and 5 bases at J, with 19 bases in the middle. DNA for the CDR3: TGTGCCAGCAGCGTTGGGGTAGGGGTGGCGGGGACTGAAGCTTTCTTT. It yields the protein CASSVGVGVAGTEAFF.

The chain joins TRBV5-5 to TRBJ2-2; D uncertain. V shed 0 bases and J shed 5 bases, with 11 bases lying between them. This CDR3 is 15 amino acids long. CDR1 is SGHKS, CDR2 YYEKEE, per germline (reference sequence). CDR3 sequence reads: CASSLVLRLTGELFF. DNA of the CDR3: TGTGCCAGCAGCTTGGTTCTCAGGCTTACCGGGGAGCTGTTTTTT. Using reference TRBV5-5 and TRBJ2-2 for the parts outside the CDR3, the full variable domain is DAGVTQSPTHLIKTRGQQVTLRCSPISGHKSVSWYQQVLGQGPQFIFQYYEKEERGRGNFPDRFSARQFPNYSSELNVNALLLGDSALYLCASSLVLRLTGELFFGEGSRLTVL.

V is TRBV2 and J is TRBJ2-7; the match to TRBD1 covers 9 bases. Per the germline V gene, CDR1 is SNHLY and CDR2 is FYNNEI. CDR3 length equals 14 residues. The junction had 7 bases not matched to a gene; V was cut back by 6 bases and J by 4 bases. The chain's CDR3 is CASRRGTGPYEQYV. As DNA, the CDR3 is TGTGCCAGCAGAAGGGGGACAGGGCCTTACGAGCAGTACGTC.

This clone was observed once. The chain uses TRBV10-3 and TRBJ2-2; D gene ambiguous. The CDR3 spans 12 residues. Trimming stripped 7 bases from V and 4 bases from J, with 7 bases between. CDR1 ENHRY and CDR2 SYGVKD come from the germline V gene. CDR3 loop: CAITQGTGELFF. The CDR3 nucleotides read TGTGCCATCACTCAAGGCACCGGGGAGCTGTTTTTT.

J is TRBJ2-2 and V is TRBV25-1, with no clear D. The V gene's germline CDR1 is MGHDK and CDR2 SYGVNS. V shed 3 bases and J shed 14 bases, with 16 bases lying between them. This CDR3 has 13 amino acids. CDR3 sequence (DNA): TGTGCCAGCAGTGAGCACCCCAACTCATTACTGTTTTTT. This encodes CASSEHPNSLLFF.

The rearrangement links TRBV15 to TRBJ2-7; D ambiguous. The germline gives CDR1 LNHNV, CDR2 YYDKDF (reference sequence). This CDR3 has 14 amino acids. V lost 6 bases and J 2 bases, leaving 14 bases between the germline ends. The CDR3 coding sequence is TGTGCCACCAGTAAAGAGTTTTATACCTACGAGCAGTACGTC. This codes for CATSKEFYTYEQYV.

The V and J genes are TRBV5-8 and TRBJ2-5; 8 bases agree with TRBD2. Germline V gene sequence: CDR1 SGHTS, CDR2 YDEGEE. The CDR3 is 14 amino acids. V lost 4 bases and J lost 7; bases outside the gene matches: 9. CDR3 DNA sequence: TGTGCCAGCAGCAGTGGACTAGCTACAGGGACCCAGTACTTC. Amino acid sequence: CASSSGLATGTQYF. Filled out from reference TRBV5-8 and TRBJ2-5, the complete variable domain reads EAGVTQSPTHLIKTRGQQATLRCSPISGHTSVYWYQQALGLGLQFLLWYDEGEERNRGNFPPRFSGRQFPNYSSELNVNALELEDSALYLCASSSGLATGTQYFGPGTRLLVL.

The rearrangement links TRBV12-3 or TRBV12-4 to TRBJ2-1; possible D gene TRBD2, 5 bases. V was clipped by 2 bases and J by 10 bases, with 12 bases between them. This CDR3 contains 13 residues. Written as DNA, the CDR3 is TGTGCCAGCAGTTTAAAGACTATCCACGAGCAGTTCTTC. This encodes CASSLKTIHEQFF.

This sequence joins TRBV19 and TRBJ1-6, with a possible D match to TRBD1 (5 bases). This CDR3 comprises 13 residues. CDR1 and CDR2 from the germline V gene are LNHDA and SQIVND (reference sequence). V lost 11 bases to trimming and J lost 5 bases, with 13 bases between them. The CDR3 nucleotides read TGTGCCTGTCAGGGATTCGATAATTCACCCCTCCACTTT. Amino acids: CACQGFDNSPLHF.

This clone showed up just a few times. The chain has TRBV10-1 and TRBJ1-5; D is possibly TRBD1 (6 bases). Germline CDR1 reads WNHNN; CDR2 reads SYGVQD (reference sequence). Trimming shortened V by 2 bases and J by 4 bases, and 6 bases separated the two germline ends. The CDR3 covers 13 residues. The CDR3 nucleotides are TGCGCCAGCAGTGAGAGGGGGAATCAGCCCCAGCATTTT. Protein: CASSERGNQPQHF.

The chain carries TRBV2 and TRBJ1-2; 8 nucleotides agree with TRBD1. Germline V CDR1 and CDR2: SNHLY, FYNNEI. CDR3 length: 15 amino acids. Trimming at V came to 0 bases and at J to 4 bases, leaving 4 bases not matched to a gene. The CDR3 bases are TGTGCCAGCAGTGAAGCGCAGGGACAGGCCTATGGCTACACCTTC. Amino acid sequence: CASSEAQGQAYGYTF.

This rearrangement joins TRBV7-9 to TRBJ1-1, with D unresolved. The V gene's germline CDR1 is SEHNR and CDR2 FQNEAQ (reference sequence). CDR3 length: 14 amino acids. V was shortened by 2 bases and J by 5 bases, with 12 bases between the two germline ends. CDR3 sequence (DNA): TGTGCCAGCAGCTTACGGAGCGGGGAGACTGAAGCTTTCTTT. This translates into CASSLRSGETEAFF.